The entry below describes one TCR beta chain. This specimen comes from a study of blood T cell repertoires in COVID-19. Looking at the study overall: Samples representing acute and convalescent COVID-19 were sourced from the United States, Italy and Spain. In each case, the material was cDNA or gDNA derived from T cells, B-cell-depleted T cells, or PBMCs.

The germline V gene encodes CDR1 WSHSY and CDR2 SAAADI. CDR3 length: 14 residues. V was pared by 7 bases and J by 7 bases, with 10 bases of the junction left unmatched. Original processing notes: Estimation of nucleated cell counts was performed using reference gene primer amplification. The table came from immunoSEQ multiplex PCR; TCRdb's copy has only in-frame clones and leaves some out. The V and J calls and the clone size are those of that table, but D and trimming were determined from the DNA. The profile shows over 95,000 clones, roughly 76% of them singletons. The sample comprised peripheral blood. This sequence was found in a human donor in a cohort sampled during active COVID-19. V is TRBV10-2 and J is TRBJ1-3, with 7 bases aligning to TRBD1. CDR3 loop: CASTPQQGFNTIYF. The CDR3 coding sequence is TGCGCCAGCACCCCGCAACAGGGGTTCAACACCATATATTTT.